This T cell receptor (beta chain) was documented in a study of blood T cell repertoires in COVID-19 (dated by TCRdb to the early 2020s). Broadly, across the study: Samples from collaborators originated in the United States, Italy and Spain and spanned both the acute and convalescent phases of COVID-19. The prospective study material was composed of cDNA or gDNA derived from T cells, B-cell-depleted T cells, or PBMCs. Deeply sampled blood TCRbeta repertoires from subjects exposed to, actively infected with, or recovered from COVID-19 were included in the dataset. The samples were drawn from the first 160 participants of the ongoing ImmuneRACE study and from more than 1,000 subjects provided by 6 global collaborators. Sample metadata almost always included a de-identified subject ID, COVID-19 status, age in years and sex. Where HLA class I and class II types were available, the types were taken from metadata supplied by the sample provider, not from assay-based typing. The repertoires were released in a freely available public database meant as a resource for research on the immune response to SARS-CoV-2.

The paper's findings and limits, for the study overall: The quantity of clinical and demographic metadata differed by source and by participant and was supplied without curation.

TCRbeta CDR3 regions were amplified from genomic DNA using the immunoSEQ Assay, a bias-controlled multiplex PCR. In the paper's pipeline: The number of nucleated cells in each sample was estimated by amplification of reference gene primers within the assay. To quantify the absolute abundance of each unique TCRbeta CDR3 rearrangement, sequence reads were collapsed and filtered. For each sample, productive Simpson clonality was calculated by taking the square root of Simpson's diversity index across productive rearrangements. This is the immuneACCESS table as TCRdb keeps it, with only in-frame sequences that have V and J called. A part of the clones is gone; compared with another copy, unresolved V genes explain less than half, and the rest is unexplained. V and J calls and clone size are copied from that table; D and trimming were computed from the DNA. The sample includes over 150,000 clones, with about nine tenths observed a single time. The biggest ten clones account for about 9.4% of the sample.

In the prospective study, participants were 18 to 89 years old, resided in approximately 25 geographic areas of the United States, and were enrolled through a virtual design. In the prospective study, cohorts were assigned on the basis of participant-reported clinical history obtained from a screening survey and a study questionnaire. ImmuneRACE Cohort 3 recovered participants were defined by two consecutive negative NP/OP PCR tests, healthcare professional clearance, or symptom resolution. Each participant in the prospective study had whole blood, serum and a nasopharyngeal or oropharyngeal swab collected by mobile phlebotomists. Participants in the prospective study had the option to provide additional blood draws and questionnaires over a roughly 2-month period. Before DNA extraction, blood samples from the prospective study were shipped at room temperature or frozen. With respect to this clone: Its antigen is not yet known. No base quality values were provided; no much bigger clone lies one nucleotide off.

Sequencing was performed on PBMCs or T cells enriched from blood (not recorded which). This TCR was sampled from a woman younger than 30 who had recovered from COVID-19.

This receptor has the CDR3 CASSYSTPGSPSYEQYF. The DNA is as follows: TGCGCCAGCAGCTACTCAACTCCCGGGAGCCCCTCCTACGAGCAGTACTTC. The sequence is built from TRBV4-1 and TRBJ2-7; possibly the D gene is TRBD2, per 6 matching bases. The trim is 5 bases for V and 0 bases for J, with a gap of 20 bases between the germline ends. The germline V gene gives CDR1 as MGHRA and CDR2 as YSYEKL. The CDR3 measures 17 amino acids from cysteine to phenylalanine. Only the CDR3 portion is preserved as DNA: 51 bases, with reading frame beginning at the first base.